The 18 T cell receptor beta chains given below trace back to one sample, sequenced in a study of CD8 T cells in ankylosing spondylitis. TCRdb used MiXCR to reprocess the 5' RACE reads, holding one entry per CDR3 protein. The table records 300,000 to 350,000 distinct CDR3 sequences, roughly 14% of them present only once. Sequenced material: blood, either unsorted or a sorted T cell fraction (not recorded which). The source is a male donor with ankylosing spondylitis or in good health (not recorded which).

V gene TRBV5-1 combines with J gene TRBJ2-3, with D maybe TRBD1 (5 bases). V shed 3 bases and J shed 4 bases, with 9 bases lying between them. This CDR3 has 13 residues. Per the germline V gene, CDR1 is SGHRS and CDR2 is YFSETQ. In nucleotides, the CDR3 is TGCGCCAGCAGCTATCAGGGTCCAGATACGCAGTATTTT. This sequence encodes CASSYQGPDTQYF. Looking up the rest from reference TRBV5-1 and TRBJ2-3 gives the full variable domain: KAGVTQTPRYLIKTRGQQVTLSCSPISGHRSVSWYQQTPGQGLQFLFEYFSETQRNKGNFPGRFSGRQFSNSRSEMNVSTLELGDSALYLCASSYQGPDTQYFGPGTRLTVL.

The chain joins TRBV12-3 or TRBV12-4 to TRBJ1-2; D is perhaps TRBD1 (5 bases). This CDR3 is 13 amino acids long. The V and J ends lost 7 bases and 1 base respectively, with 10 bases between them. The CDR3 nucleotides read TGTGCCAGCATGAGGGGCGGTAACTATGGCTACACCTTC. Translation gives CASMRGGNYGYTF.

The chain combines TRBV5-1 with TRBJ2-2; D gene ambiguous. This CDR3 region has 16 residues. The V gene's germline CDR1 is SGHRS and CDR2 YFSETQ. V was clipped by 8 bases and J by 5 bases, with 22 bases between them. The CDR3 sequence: CASLPETGVRTGELFF. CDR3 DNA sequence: TGCGCCAGTCTCCCCGAGACGGGTGTTAGGACCGGGGAGCTGTTTTTT. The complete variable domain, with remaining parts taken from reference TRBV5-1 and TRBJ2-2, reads KAGVTQTPRYLIKTRGQQVTLSCSPISGHRSVSWYQQTPGQGLQFLFEYFSETQRNKGNFPGRFSGRQFSNSRSEMNVSTLELGDSALYLCASLPETGVRTGELFFGEGSRLTVL.

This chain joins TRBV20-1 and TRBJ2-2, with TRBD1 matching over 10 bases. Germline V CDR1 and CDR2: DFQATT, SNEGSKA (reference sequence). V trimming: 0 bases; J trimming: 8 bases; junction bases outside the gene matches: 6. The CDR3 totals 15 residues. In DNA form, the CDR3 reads TGCAGTGCTAGAGACACGACAGGGGGCCCGGGGGAGCTGTTTTTT. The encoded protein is CSARDTTGGPGELFF.

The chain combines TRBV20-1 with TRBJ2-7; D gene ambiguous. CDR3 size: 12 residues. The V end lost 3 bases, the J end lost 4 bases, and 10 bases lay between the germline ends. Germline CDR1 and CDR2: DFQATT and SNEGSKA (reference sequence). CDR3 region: CSASVRSYEQYF. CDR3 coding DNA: TGCAGTGCTAGTGTTCGGTCATACGAGCAGTACTTC.

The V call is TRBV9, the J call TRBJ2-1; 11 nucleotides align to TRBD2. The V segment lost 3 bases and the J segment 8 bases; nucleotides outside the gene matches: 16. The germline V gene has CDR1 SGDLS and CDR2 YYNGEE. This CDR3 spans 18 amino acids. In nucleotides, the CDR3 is TGTGCCAGCAGCGAACTAGCGGGAGCGAGGGGGGGGAGGCATGAGCAGTTCTTC. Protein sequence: CASSELAGARGGRHEQFF.

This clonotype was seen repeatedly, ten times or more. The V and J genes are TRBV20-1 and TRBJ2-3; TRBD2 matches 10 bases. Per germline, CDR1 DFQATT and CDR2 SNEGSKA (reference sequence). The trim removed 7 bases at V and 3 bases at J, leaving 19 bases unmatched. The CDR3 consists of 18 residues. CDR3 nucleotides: TGCAGTGGCCGTAAGGGTGTAGCGGGAGGTTCTTATACAGATACGCAGTATTTT. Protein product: CSGRKGVAGGSYTDTQYF.

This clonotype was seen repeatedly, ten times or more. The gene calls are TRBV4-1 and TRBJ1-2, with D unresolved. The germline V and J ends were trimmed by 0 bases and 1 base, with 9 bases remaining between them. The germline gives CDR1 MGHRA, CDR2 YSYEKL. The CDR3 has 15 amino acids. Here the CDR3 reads CASSQDQGVNYGYTF. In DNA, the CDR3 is TGCGCCAGCAGCCAAGATCAAGGAGTTAACTATGGCTACACCTTC.

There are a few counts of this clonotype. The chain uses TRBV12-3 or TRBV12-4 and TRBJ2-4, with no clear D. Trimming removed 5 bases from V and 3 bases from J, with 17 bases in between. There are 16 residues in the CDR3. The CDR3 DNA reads TGTGCCAGCAGTGAAACCGTGGCACCCGGCAAAAACATTCAGTACTTC. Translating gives CASSETVAPGKNIQYF.

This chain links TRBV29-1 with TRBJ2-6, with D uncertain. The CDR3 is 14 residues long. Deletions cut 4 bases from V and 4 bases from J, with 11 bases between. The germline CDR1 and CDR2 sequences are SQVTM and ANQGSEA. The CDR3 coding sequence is TGCAGCGTTGCTATGGGCTCGGGGGCCAACGTCCTGACTTTC. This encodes CSVAMGSGANVLTF. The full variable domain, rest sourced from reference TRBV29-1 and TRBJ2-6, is SAVISQKPSRDICQRGTSLTIQCQVDSQVTMMFWYRQQPGQSLTLIATANQGSEATYESGFVIDKFPISRPNLTFSTLTVSNMSPEDSSIYLCSVAMGSGANVLTFGAGSRLTVL.

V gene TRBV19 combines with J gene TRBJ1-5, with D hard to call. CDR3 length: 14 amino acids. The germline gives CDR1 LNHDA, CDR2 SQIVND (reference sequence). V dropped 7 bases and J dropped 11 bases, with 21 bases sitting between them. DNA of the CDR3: TGTGCCAGTACGGCCCGGTCCCGGCCCTCAGCCCAGCATTTT. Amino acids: CASTARSRPSAQHF.

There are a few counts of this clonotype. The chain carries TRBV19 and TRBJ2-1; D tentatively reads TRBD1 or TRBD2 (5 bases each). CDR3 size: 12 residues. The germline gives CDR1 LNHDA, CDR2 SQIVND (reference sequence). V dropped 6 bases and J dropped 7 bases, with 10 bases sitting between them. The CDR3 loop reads CASRGDPNEQFF. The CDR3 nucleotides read TGTGCCAGTAGGGGGGATCCAAATGAGCAGTTCTTC.

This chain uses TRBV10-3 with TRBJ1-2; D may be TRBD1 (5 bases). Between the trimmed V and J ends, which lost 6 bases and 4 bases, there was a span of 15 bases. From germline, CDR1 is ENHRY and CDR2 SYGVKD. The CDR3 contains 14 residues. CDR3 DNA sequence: TGTGCCATCAGCTTGACAGAGGGAGCCTATGGCTACACCTTC. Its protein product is CAISLTEGAYGYTF.

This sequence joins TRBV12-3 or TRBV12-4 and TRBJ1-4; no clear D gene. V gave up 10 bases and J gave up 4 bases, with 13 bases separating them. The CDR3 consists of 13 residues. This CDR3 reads CATSQIFNEKLFF. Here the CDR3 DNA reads TGTGCCACCTCACAGATATTTAATGAAAAACTGTTTTTT.

In nucleotides, the CDR3 is TGCAGTGCTGCGGGACTAGCGGCTGAGCAGTTCTTC. It encodes CSAAGLAAEQFF. This rearrangement joins TRBV20-1 to TRBJ2-1; 11 bases line up with TRBD2. In germline, CDR1 is DFQATT, CDR2 SNEGSKA (reference sequence). The length of the CDR3 is 12 residues. The V and J ends lost 5 bases and 9 bases, in that order; junction bases with no gene match: 3.

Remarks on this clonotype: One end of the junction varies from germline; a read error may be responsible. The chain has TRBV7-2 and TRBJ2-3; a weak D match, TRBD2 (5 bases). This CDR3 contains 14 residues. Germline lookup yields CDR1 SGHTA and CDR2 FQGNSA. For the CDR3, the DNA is TGTGCCAGCAGGTTAGCGACAAGGGCAGATACGCAGTATTTT. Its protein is CASRLATRADTQYF.

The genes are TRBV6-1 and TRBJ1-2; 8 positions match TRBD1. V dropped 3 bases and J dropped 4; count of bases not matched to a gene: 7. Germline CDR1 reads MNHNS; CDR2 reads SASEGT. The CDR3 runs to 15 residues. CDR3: CASSEGRGPFYGYTF. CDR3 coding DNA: TGTGCCAGCAGTGAGGGCAGGGGGCCCTTCTATGGCTACACCTTC.

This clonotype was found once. CDR3: CASSTDHRETQYF. CDR3 bases: TGTGCCAGCAGTACGGACCACCGGGAGACCCAGTACTTC. The V gene is TRBV2, the J gene TRBJ2-5; D is ambiguous. This CDR3 is 13 amino acids long. V lost 5 bases to trimming and J lost 5 bases, with 12 bases between them. CDR1 is SNHLY and CDR2 is FYNNEI in the germline V gene.